Shown below are 26 T cell receptor beta chains from a single sample sequenced in a study of shared T cell receptors in the human thymus. The assay was immunoSEQ multiplex PCR, and TCRdb's table has in-frame clones only and misses some. This table has 500,000 to 550,000 clones, more than 75% appearing once. These data were also filed under a second study, of human thymus T cells.

Sequencing used thymocytes. These receptors all come from a boy under three years old with a congenital heart defect.

This clone was seen only a few times. The rearrangement uses TRBV7-2 and TRBJ2-1; D remains ambiguous. Germline CDR1 reads SGHTA; CDR2 reads FQGNSA. Trimming shortened V by 3 bases and J by 0 bases, and 6 bases separated the two germline ends. The CDR3 is 14 amino acids. The CDR3: CASSLSRSYNEQFF. The CDR3, as DNA: TGTGCCAGCAGCTTGAGCCGCTCCTACAATGAGCAGTTCTTC.

This chain uses TRBV5-1 with TRBJ2-5; unclear D gene. CDR3 length: 13 amino acids. CDR1 SGHRS and CDR2 YFSETQ come from the germline V gene. V shed 4 bases and J shed 0 bases, with 7 bases lying between them. The CDR3 DNA follows: TGCGCCAGCAGCCCAGGCTACCAAGAGACCCAGTACTTC. Residues: CASSPGYQETQYF.

The chain carries TRBV9 and TRBJ2-2, with 9 bases aligning to TRBD1. The CDR3 spans 16 residues. V lost 3 bases and J lost 5; bases outside the gene matches: 8. Germline CDR1 SGDLS, CDR2 YYNGEE. CDR3 protein: CASSAEDRGLTGELFF. CDR3 DNA: TGTGCCAGCAGCGCAGAGGACAGGGGTTTAACCGGGGAGCTGTTTTTT.

The chain uses TRBV2 and TRBJ2-1; 10 positions match TRBD1. This CDR3 is built from 13 residues. Germline loops: CDR1 SNHLY, CDR2 FYNNEI. The junction had 1 base not matched to a gene; V was cut back by 8 bases and J by 3 bases. The CDR3 DNA reads TGTGCCAGCGGGGACAGGGGCTACAATGAGCAGTTCTTC. Amino acids: CASGDRGYNEQFF. The full variable domain, its missing parts supplied by reference TRBV2 and TRBJ2-1, is EPEVTQTPSHQVTQMGQEVILRCVPISNHLYFYWYRQILGQKVEFLVSFYNNEISEKSEIFDDQFSVERPDGSNFTLKIRSTKLEDSAMYFCASGDRGYNEQFFGPGTRLTVL.

The gene calls are TRBV28 and TRBJ2-1; a weak D match, TRBD2 (7 bases). Germline values: CDR1 MDHEN, CDR2 SYDVKM. The CDR3 consists of 16 residues. Between the trimmed V and J ends, which lost 2 bases and 5 bases, there was a span of 16 bases. The CDR3 region is CASSLPFFGGHNEQFF. Written as DNA, the CDR3 is TGTGCCAGCAGTTTACCCTTCTTCGGGGGGCACAATGAGCAGTTCTTC.

There are a few counts of this clone. The J gene is TRBJ1-1, the V gene TRBV5-4; 12 bases line up with TRBD1. CDR3 length: 19 amino acids. Trimming cost V 0 bases and J 3 bases; bases outside gene matches: 12. Germline V gene sequence: CDR1 SGHNT, CDR2 YYREEE (reference sequence). DNA of the CDR3: TGTGCCAGCAGCTTGGCTCAAGGGGACAGGGGGCGTGAGGACACTGAAGCTTTCTTT. This translates into CASSLAQGDRGREDTEAFF.

The CDR3 region has the DNA TGTGCCAGCAGTGTGACAGCAGGGCACGGCTACACCTTC. It translates to CASSVTAGHGYTF. The chain joins TRBV2 to TRBJ1-2; D is possibly TRBD1 (5 bases). The CDR3 contains 13 residues. V was cut by 4 bases and J by 8 bases, with 14 bases left in between. Germline loops: CDR1 SNHLY, CDR2 FYNNEI.

This sequence joins TRBV7-9 and TRBJ1-2; a possible D gene is TRBD1 (5 bases). The V end was cut by 1 base, the J end by 4 bases, with 10 bases between. Germline loops: CDR1 SEHNR, CDR2 FQNEAQ (reference sequence). The length of the CDR3 is 14 residues. The CDR3 spells CASSLVGPGYGYTF. The CDR3 DNA follows: TGTGCCAGCAGCTTAGTGGGGCCGGGCTATGGCTACACCTTC.

The V and J genes are TRBV4-3 and TRBJ2-7, with TRBD2 matching over 13 bases. The CDR3 sequence is 17 residues long. The V gene end was trimmed by 3 bases and the J gene end by 3 bases; junction bases not matched to a gene: 8. CDR1 and CDR2 from the germline V gene are LGHNA and YSLEER. This chain's CDR3 is CASSQVFRTSGSYEQYF. The CDR3 DNA follows: TGCGCCAGCAGCCAGGTTTTTCGGACTAGCGGGAGCTACGAGCAGTACTTC.

The chain is built from TRBV4-2 and TRBJ1-2; 8 bases line up with TRBD1. Germline trimming cut 1 base from V and 7 bases from J; bases unmatched to any gene: 8. The CDR3 runs to 15 residues. Germline V gives CDR1 LGHNA, CDR2 YNFKEQ. CDR3 sequence reads: CASSQAGTGNFGYTF. The CDR3 DNA follows: TGTGCCAGCAGCCAAGCCGGGACAGGCAATTTTGGCTACACCTTC.

The J gene is TRBJ1-2, the V gene TRBV27, with a weak D call TRBD1 (5 bases). Looked up from germline, CDR1 is MNHEY and CDR2 is SMNVEV (reference sequence). V was pared by 6 bases and J by 4 bases, with 15 bases between. The CDR3 is 14 amino acids. The CDR3 region has the DNA TGTGCCAGCAGCCTCCTTCGGGGGAGCTATGGCTACACCTTC. Its protein product is CASSLLRGSYGYTF.

The chain uses TRBV28 and TRBJ2-7; perhaps TRBD2 as D (5 bases). The ends were cut back, 8 bases at V and 4 bases at J, with 18 bases in the middle. CDR1 is MDHEN and CDR2 is SYDVKM in the germline V gene. The CDR3 has 14 amino acids. The DNA for the CDR3 is TGTGCCAGCCGCGAAAGGTCGGAGCGGTACGAGCAGTACTTC. It codes for CASRERSERYEQYF.

The genes are TRBV9 and TRBJ2-7; D may be TRBD1 (6 bases). With 0 bases removed from V and 2 bases from J, the gap between germline ends came to 12 bases. Germline V gene lookup returns CDR1 SGDLS and CDR2 YYNGEE. The CDR3 sequence is 15 residues long. The CDR3 sequence: CASSVVARGPYEQYF. The CDR3 coding sequence is TGTGCCAGCAGCGTAGTCGCCAGGGGTCCCTACGAGCAGTACTTC.

The CDR3: CASSSRPGRGRELFF. CDR3 nucleotides: TGTGCCAGCAGTTCACGTCCGGGTAGGGGCCGGGAGCTGTTTTTT. The chain joins TRBV28 to TRBJ2-2; D perhaps matches TRBD1 (5 bases). Trimming shortened V by 4 bases and J by 9 bases, and 18 bases separated the two germline ends. CDR3 length: 15 residues. Germline V gene data show CDR1 as MDHEN and CDR2 as SYDVKM.

The genes are TRBV6-6 and TRBJ2-1, with 8 bases aligning to TRBD2. Germline V gene sequence: CDR1 MNHNY, CDR2 SVGAGI (reference sequence). The CDR3 length is 15 residues. The trim removed 7 bases at V and 8 bases at J, leaving 13 bases unmatched. CDR3: CASKVTAGVSHEQFF. The CDR3 coding sequence is TGTGCCAGCAAAGTTACAGCGGGAGTGAGCCATGAGCAGTTCTTC.

The genes are TRBV25-1 and TRBJ2-1; the D is unclear. The CDR3 is 14 amino acids. V lost 10 bases and J lost 3, with 16 bases in between. CDR1 is MGHDK and CDR2 is SYGVNS in the germline V gene. The chain's CDR3 is CATSRLVDYNEQFF. CDR3 nucleotide sequence: TGTGCCACCTCGCGGCTAGTTGACTACAATGAGCAGTTCTTC.

The chain carries TRBV4-1 and TRBJ2-2; weak D call: TRBD2 (5 bases). This CDR3 spans 15 amino acids. The V and J ends lost 3 bases and 5 bases respectively, with 13 bases between them. From germline, CDR1 is MGHRA and CDR2 YSYEKL. In DNA, the CDR3 is TGCGCCAGCAGCCACCTGGGAGTACGAACCGGGGAGCTGTTTTTT. The encoded protein is CASSHLGVRTGELFF.

This chain links TRBV5-6 with TRBJ1-4; 7 bases are shared with TRBD1. The CDR3 contains 19 residues. Trimming took 3 bases from V and 7 from J; bases not matched to a gene: 21. Germline CDR1 is SGHDT and CDR2 is YYEEEE. This CDR3 reads CASSSDPRGKGQLIEKLFF. The CDR3 DNA reads TGTGCCAGCAGCTCCGATCCGAGGGGAAAGGGACAGCTCATTGAAAAACTGTTTTTT.

The genes are TRBV20-1 and TRBJ2-5; a weak D match, TRBD2 (6 bases). Trimming left V 4 bases short and J 10 bases short, with 10 bases between. Germline CDR1 and CDR2: DFQATT and SNEGSKA (reference sequence). The length of the CDR3 is 10 residues. CDR3 in DNA: TGCAGTGCTACTCAGGGAGGCCAGTACTTC. It translates to CSATQGGQYF.

In its sample, this clone was seen once. The V gene is TRBV21-1, the J gene TRBJ2-2; the table's D gene call, TRBD1, was not cross checked with the DNA. TRBV21-1 is described as a pseudogene. The CDR3 spans 17 residues. The CDR3, as DNA: TGTGCCACTTCACCAGTCTGGACAGGTGGGGACACCGGGGAGCTGTTTTTT. This codes for CATSPVWTGGDTGELFF.

The chain couples TRBV14 to TRBJ2-7; D is possibly TRBD1 (6 bases). Per the germline V gene, CDR1 is SGHDN and CDR2 is FVKESK. V was trimmed by 0 bases and J by 6 bases, leaving 15 bases between them. The CDR3 consists of 15 residues. The CDR3 loop reads CASSQEPGESFEQYF. CDR3 in DNA: TGTGCCAGCAGCCAAGAACCAGGGGAATCTTTCGAGCAGTACTTC.

CDR3 in amino acids: CATSTWTSGPYNEQFF. The CDR3 DNA reads as TGTGCCACCAGCACATGGACTAGCGGTCCGTACAATGAGCAGTTCTTC. The J gene is TRBJ2-1, the V gene TRBV15, with 10 bases aligning to TRBD2. The CDR3 covers 16 residues. Germline V gene sequence: CDR1 LNHNV, CDR2 YYDKDF (reference sequence). The ends lost 4 bases at V and 4 bases at J; junction bases unmatched: 7.

The chain links TRBV18 to TRBJ1-5; tentatively, D is TRBD1 (5 bases). This CDR3 region has 15 residues. Germline lookup yields CDR1 KGHSH and CDR2 LQKENI. The V end was cut by 5 bases, the J end by 3 bases, with 14 bases between. Here the CDR3 reads CASSSGTGPNQPQHF. The CDR3 DNA sequence: TGTGCCAGCTCATCCGGGACTGGGCCCAATCAGCCCCAGCATTTT.

The chain recombines TRBV4-1 with TRBJ2-5, with D possibly TRBD1 on 5 matching bases. Trimming stripped 0 bases from V and 3 bases from J, with 14 bases between. The V gene's germline CDR1 is MGHRA and CDR2 YSYEKL. The CDR3 totals 16 residues. CDR3 nucleotides: TGCGCCAGCAGCCAAGACATGGCAGGCAGGGAAGAGACCCAGTACTTC. The encoded protein is CASSQDMAGREETQYF.

The rearrangement links TRBV4-1 to TRBJ2-5; 8 nucleotides align to TRBD1. J gave up 4 bases and V 1 base, and 5 bases lay outside the gene matches. The CDR3 is made up of 15 amino acids. Germline CDR1 MGHRA, CDR2 YSYEKL. CDR3 sequence (DNA): TGCGCCAGCAGCCAAGGGGGAGGACAGGGAGAGACCCAGTACTTC. Translation: CASSQGGGQGETQYF.

The chain recombines TRBV7-3 with TRBJ2-1, with D maybe TRBD2 (5 bases). CDR3 size: 13 residues. Germline V gives CDR1 SGHTA, CDR2 FQGTGA. V lost 3 bases, J lost 9 bases, and 12 bases lay in between. The CDR3 loop is CASSLARAGEQFF. The CDR3 DNA sequence: TGTGCCAGCAGCTTGGCCCGCGCGGGTGAGCAGTTCTTC.